Detailed here is one T cell receptor (beta chain). The CDR3 runs 16 residues. The germline CDR1 and CDR2 sequences are MGHRA and YSYEKL. V dropped 0 bases and J dropped 4; count of bases not matched to a gene: 6. The sample belongs to a study of blood T cell repertoires in COVID-19. Study background: COVID-19 samples, acute and convalescent, were from the United States, Italy and Spain. Sources were T cells, B-cell-depleted T cells, or PBMCs; the material itself was cDNA or gDNA.

In the original processing: Nucleated cell counts were estimated from reference gene primer amplification. Here immunoSEQ multiplex PCR was the method, and the copy in TCRdb shows in-frame clones only, minus some. V, J and clone size are taken as reported in that table, and D and trimming were inferred from the DNA itself. Seen here are about 260,000 clones, over 70% observed once, and the top ten hold about 1.6%. This receptor was taken from a woman in her thirties or forties who had recovered from COVID-19. The rearrangement links TRBV4-1 to TRBJ2-3; 8 nucleotides line up with TRBD1. The sample taken for sequencing was peripheral blood. The chain's CDR3 is CASSQEHRGSSDTQYF. CDR3 sequence (DNA): TGCGCCAGCAGCCAAGAACACAGGGGGTCCTCAGATACGCAGTATTTT.